This T cell receptor beta chain is from a study of cytomegalovirus exposure and HLA in healthy donors. On the study more broadly: In an earlier analysis, approximately 120 million unique TCR beta sequences were found from about 180 million T cells.

V lost 3 bases and J lost 4, with 21 bases in between. The CDR3 loop spans 17 amino acids. Germline V gives CDR1 SGDLS, CDR2 YYNGEE. The PCR had 60 Vbeta and 13 Jbeta primers. Method: immunoSEQ multiplex PCR; TCRdb's copy keeps in-frame clones and lacks some. The table records a few hundred thousand clones, 85% to 90% of them present only once. Remarks on this clone: Its specificity is not known.

Broader study findings: Apart from CMV serostatus, no immune exposure information was available.

The sequence came from a young woman in good health and CMV-seronegative. What was sequenced was PBMCs. V gene TRBV9 combines with J gene TRBJ2-3; weak D call: TRBD1 (6 bases). The CDR3 sequence is CASSDPQGRQRADTQYF. The CDR3 nucleotides are TGTGCCAGCAGCGATCCCCAGGGGCGGCAACGGGCAGATACGCAGTATTTT.